This TCR beta chain was recovered during a study of response to subunit inactivated influenza vaccine. V gave up 4 bases and J gave up 0 bases; unmatched junction bases: 10. This CDR3 spans 17 amino acids. CDR1 and CDR2 from the germline V gene are SGHRS and YFSETQ. To note about this clonotype: Its cognate antigen is unknown.

TCRdb processed the RT-PCR reads anew with MiXCR; each CDR3 protein has one entry. The sample records about 780,000 distinct CDR3 sequences, about a fifth being singletons. General study results and limits: The authors proposed limited new T cell recruitment per seasonal influenza vaccination.

The input for sequencing was PBMCs from blood, taken approximately 5 days after vaccination. The TCR comes from a man aged 45-65 years who received an inactivated influenza vaccine. The V call is TRBV5-1, the J call TRBJ2-1, with 7 nucleotides matching TRBD2. The CDR3 DNA reads TGCGCCAGCAGCCGGGGGGAGTCCAGGAGCTCCTACAATGAGCAGTTCTTC. The encoded protein is CASSRGESRSSYNEQFF.